The 13 T cell receptor beta chains in this list originate from one sample, sequenced in a study of immune evolution from preneoplasia to lung adenocarcinoma. Using immunoSEQ multiplex PCR, the repertoire was profiled, and TCRdb retains in-frame clones only, with some absent. The sample shows over 9,000 clones, roughly 77% of them seen only once. Sequenced: FFPE minimally invasive lung adenocarcinoma tissue. All receptors derive from a donor aged 70 or over with lung adenocarcinoma.

There are a few counts of this clone. The chain combines TRBV5-6 with TRBJ2-2; perhaps TRBD1 as D (5 bases). The CDR3 has 15 amino acids. CDR1 is SGHDT, CDR2 YYEEEE, per germline. The germline V and J ends were trimmed by 6 bases and 1 base, with 13 bases remaining between them. The CDR3 here is CASNTGRMNTGELFF. CDR3 coding DNA: TGTGCCAGCAACACAGGACGGATGAACACCGGGGAGCTGTTTTTT.

This clone is categorized as medium-sized (0.01 to 0.1%). This sequence joins TRBV5-6 and TRBJ1-1; no firm D call. The germline V and J ends were trimmed by 0 bases and 5 bases, with 17 bases remaining between them. This CDR3 comprises 16 residues. Germline-derived CDR1 and CDR2 are SGHDT and YYEEEE. CDR3 loop: CASSLDNRASRTEAFF. The CDR3 DNA follows: TGTGCCAGCAGCTTGGATAACCGCGCCTCGAGGACTGAAGCTTTCTTT.

The rearrangement uses TRBV14 and TRBJ2-2; 13 bases line up with TRBD2. Per germline, CDR1 SGHDN and CDR2 FVKESK. V lost 4 bases and J lost 5; bases outside the gene matches: 4. There are 16 residues in the CDR3. The CDR3 loop reads CASSRGLAGVTGELFF. In DNA form, the CDR3 reads TGTGCCAGCAGCCGAGGACTAGCGGGAGTTACCGGGGAGCTGTTTTTT. Looking up the rest from reference TRBV14 and TRBJ2-2 gives the full variable domain: EAGVTQFPSHSVIEKGQTVTLRCDPISGHDNLYWYRRVMGKEIKFLLHFVKESKQDESGMPNNRFLAERTGGTYSTLKVQPAELEDSGVYFCASSRGLAGVTGELFFGEGSRLTVL.

This clone has only a few counts. V usage is TRBV6-5 and J usage is TRBJ2-1; TRBD2 agrees at 8 bases. Trimming took 0 bases from V and 9 from J; bases not matched to a gene: 10. The CDR3 length is 16 residues. CDR1 is MNHEY, CDR2 SVGAGI, per germline. CDR3 residues: CASSYSISGRRGEQFF. The CDR3 DNA sequence: TGTGCCAGCAGTTACTCGATCAGCGGGAGAAGAGGTGAGCAGTTCTTC.

The gene calls are TRBV6-5 and TRBJ2-7; D call uncertain. Trimming left V 0 bases short and J 3 bases short, with 9 bases between. CDR1 is MNHEY and CDR2 is SVGAGI in the germline V gene. This CDR3 has 14 amino acids. The CDR3 here is CASSYSRQVYEQYF. The CDR3 DNA follows: TGTGCCAGCAGTTACTCGCGGCAGGTCTACGAGCAGTACTTC.

About this clone: One end of the junction fails to match germline, which may point to a read error. CDR3 amino acids: CTSSPGQGAYSTEAFF. Here the CDR3 DNA reads TGTACCAGCAGCCCCGGACAGGGGGCGTATAGCACTGAAGCTTTCTTT. The chain employs TRBV5-6 and TRBJ1-1; 11 bases are a match to TRBD1. The germline V gene has CDR1 SGHDT and CDR2 YYEEEE. The CDR3 consists of 16 residues.

The rearrangement uses TRBV11-2 and TRBJ2-5, with TRBD2 matching over 7 bases. Per germline, CDR1 SGHAT and CDR2 FQNNGV. This CDR3 region has 15 residues. The trim removed 7 bases at V and 5 bases at J, leaving 13 bases unmatched. CDR3: CASTQRGNLGETQYF. CDR3 sequence (DNA): TGTGCCAGCACCCAGCGGGGTAACCTCGGGGAGACCCAGTACTTC.

This rearrangement joins TRBV5-1 to TRBJ2-5; maybe TRBD1 (7 bases). CDR3 length: 16 amino acids. Germline CDR1 and CDR2: SGHRS and YFSETQ. Trimming removed 4 bases from V and 0 bases from J, with 16 bases in between. This chain's CDR3 is CASSLARGPYQETQYF. Here the CDR3 DNA reads TGCGCCAGCAGCCTAGCGAGGGGGCCGTACCAAGAGACCCAGTACTTC.

J is TRBJ2-1 and V is TRBV11-3; D is uncertain. Germline CDR1 SGHNT, CDR2 YENEEA. There are 15 residues in the CDR3. V lost 6 bases and J lost 6, with 18 bases in between. CDR3 nucleotides: TGTGCCAGCAGTCTCACTCATGAACGCGGCAATGAGCAGTTCTTC. This gives the protein CASSLTHERGNEQFF.

This rearrangement joins TRBV6-4 to TRBJ2-2; possibly TRBD1 for D (5 bases). The germline gives CDR1 MRHNA, CDR2 SNTAGT. V lost 4 bases to trimming and J lost 0 bases, with 6 bases between them. The CDR3 is made up of 14 amino acids. CDR3 residues: CASSVQANTGELFF. In DNA form, the CDR3 reads TGTGCCAGCAGTGTACAGGCGAACACCGGGGAGCTGTTTTTT.

About this clone itself: One end of the junction does not line up with germline, which may come from a read error. The rearrangement uses TRBV5-8 and TRBJ2-5; 7 nucleotides match TRBD1. Germline V CDR1 and CDR2: SGHTS, YDEGEE. The CDR3 runs to 10 residues. The CDR3 DNA reads as TGTGCCAGCAGCTTCTTACAGGGGAACTTC. It translates to CASSFLQGNF.

This clone was observed a handful of times. This chain joins TRBV28 and TRBJ2-3; 9 nucleotides line up with TRBD1. The ends lost 8 bases at V and 5 bases at J; junction bases unmatched: 11. Germline V CDR1 and CDR2: MDHEN, SYDVKM. This CDR3 spans 15 amino acids. The CDR3 spells CASRPGTGTRDTQYF. The CDR3 region has the DNA TGTGCCAGCCGGCCCGGGACAGGGACGCGAGATACGCAGTATTTT.

The chain couples TRBV28 to TRBJ2-3; D gene uncertain. The germline CDR1 and CDR2 sequences are MDHEN and SYDVKM. The CDR3 sequence is 14 residues long. V was clipped by 3 bases and J by 1 base, with 8 bases between them. The CDR3 region is CASSFLSGTDTQYF. The CDR3 DNA sequence: TGTGCCAGCAGTTTTCTAAGCGGCACAGATACGCAGTATTTT.